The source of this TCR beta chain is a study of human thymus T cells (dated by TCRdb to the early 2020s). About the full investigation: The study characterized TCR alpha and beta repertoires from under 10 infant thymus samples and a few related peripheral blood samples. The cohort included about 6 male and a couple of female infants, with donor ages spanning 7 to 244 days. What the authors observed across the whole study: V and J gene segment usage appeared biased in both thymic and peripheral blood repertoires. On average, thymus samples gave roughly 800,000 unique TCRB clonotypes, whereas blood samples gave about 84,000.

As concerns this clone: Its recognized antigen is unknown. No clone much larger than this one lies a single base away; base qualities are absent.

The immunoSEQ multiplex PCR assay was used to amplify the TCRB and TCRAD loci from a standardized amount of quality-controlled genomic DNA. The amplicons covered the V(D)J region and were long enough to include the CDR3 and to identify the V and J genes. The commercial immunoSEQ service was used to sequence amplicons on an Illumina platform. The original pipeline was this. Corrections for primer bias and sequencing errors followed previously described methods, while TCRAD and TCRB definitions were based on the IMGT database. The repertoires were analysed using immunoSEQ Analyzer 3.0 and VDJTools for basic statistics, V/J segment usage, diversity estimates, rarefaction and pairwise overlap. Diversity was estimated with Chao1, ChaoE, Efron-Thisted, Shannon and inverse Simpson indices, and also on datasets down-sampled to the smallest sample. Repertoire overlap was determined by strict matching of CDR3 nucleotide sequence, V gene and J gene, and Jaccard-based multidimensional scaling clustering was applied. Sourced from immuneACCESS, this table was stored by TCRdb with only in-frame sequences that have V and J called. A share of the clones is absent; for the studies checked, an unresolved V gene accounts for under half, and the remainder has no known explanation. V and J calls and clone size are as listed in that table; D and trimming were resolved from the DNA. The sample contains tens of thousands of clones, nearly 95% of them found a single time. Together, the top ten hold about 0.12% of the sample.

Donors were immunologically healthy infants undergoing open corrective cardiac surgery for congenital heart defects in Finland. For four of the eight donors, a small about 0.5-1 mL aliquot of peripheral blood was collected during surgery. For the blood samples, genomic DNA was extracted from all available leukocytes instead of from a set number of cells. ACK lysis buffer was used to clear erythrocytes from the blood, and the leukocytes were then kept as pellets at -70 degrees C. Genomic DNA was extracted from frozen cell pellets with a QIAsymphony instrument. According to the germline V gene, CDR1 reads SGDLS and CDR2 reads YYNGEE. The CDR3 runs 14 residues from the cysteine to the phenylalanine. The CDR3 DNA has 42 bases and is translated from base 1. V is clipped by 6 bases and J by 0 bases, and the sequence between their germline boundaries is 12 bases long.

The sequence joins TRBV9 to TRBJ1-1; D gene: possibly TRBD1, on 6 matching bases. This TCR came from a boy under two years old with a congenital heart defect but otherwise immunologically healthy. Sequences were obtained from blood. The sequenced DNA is TGTGCCAGCACCCGCGGGGGCATGAACACTGAAGCTTTCTTT. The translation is CASTRGGMNTEAFF.